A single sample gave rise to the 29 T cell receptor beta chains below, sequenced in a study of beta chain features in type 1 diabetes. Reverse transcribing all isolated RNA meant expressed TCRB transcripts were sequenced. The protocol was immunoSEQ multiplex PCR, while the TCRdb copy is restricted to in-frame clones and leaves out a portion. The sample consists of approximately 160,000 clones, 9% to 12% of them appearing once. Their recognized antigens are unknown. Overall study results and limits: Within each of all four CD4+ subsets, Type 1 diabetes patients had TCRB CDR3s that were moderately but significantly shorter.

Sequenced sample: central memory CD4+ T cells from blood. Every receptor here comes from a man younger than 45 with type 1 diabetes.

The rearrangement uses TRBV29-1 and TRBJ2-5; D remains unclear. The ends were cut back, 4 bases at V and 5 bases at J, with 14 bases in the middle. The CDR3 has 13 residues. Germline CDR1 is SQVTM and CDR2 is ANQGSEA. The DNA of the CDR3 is TGCAGCGTTGTGCCTAGATCCGGGGAGACCCAGTACTTC. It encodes CSVVPRSGETQYF.

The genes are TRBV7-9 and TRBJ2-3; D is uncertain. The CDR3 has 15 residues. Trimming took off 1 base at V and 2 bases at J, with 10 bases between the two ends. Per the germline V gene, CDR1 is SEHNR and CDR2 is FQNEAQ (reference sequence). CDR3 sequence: CASSLGALNTDTQYF. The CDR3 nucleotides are TGTGCCAGCAGCTTAGGGGCATTAAACACAGATACGCAGTATTTT. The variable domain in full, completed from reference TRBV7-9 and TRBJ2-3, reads DTGVSQNPRHKITKRGQNVTFRCDPISEHNRLYWYRQTLGQGPEFLTYFQNEAQLEKSRLLSDRFSAERPKGSFSTLEIQRTEQGDSAMYLCASSLGALNTDTQYFGPGTRLTVL.

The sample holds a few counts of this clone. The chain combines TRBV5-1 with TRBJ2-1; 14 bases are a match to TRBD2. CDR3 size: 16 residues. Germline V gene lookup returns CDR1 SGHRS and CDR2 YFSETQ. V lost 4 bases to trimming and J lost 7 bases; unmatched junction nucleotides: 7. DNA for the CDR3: TGCGCCAGCAGCCCCGGGACTAGCGGGAGTTATAATGAGCAGTTCTTC. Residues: CASSPGTSGSYNEQFF.

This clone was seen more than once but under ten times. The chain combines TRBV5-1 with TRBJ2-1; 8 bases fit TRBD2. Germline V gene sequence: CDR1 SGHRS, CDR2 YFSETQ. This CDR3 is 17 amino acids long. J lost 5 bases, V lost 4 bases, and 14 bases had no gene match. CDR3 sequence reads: CASSTGPGGNWDNEQFF. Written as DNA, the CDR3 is TGCGCCAGCAGCACGGGCCCGGGGGGGAATTGGGACAATGAGCAGTTCTTC. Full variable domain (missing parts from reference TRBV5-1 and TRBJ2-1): KAGVTQTPRYLIKTRGQQVTLSCSPISGHRSVSWYQQTPGQGLQFLFEYFSETQRNKGNFPGRFSGRQFSNSRSEMNVSTLELGDSALYLCASSTGPGGNWDNEQFFGPGTRLTVL.

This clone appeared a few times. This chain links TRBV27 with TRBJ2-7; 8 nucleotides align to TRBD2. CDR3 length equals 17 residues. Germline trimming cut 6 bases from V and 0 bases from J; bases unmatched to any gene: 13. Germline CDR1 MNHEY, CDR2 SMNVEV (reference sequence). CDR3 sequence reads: CASSSNTLAASSYEQYF. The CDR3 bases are TGTGCCAGCAGCTCTAACACACTAGCGGCGAGCTCCTACGAGCAGTACTTC.

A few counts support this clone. Written as DNA, the CDR3 is TGCGCCAGCAGCTTGGTCGGGAGCGGGGGAGAGACCCAGTACTTC. Translation: CASSLVGSGGETQYF. V gene TRBV5-1 combines with J gene TRBJ2-5, with 8 positions matching TRBD2. This CDR3 contains 15 residues. The trim removed 0 bases at V and 4 bases at J, leaving 5 bases unmatched. Per germline, CDR1 SGHRS and CDR2 YFSETQ. Variable domain in full (rest from reference TRBV5-1 and TRBJ2-5): KAGVTQTPRYLIKTRGQQVTLSCSPISGHRSVSWYQQTPGQGLQFLFEYFSETQRNKGNFPGRFSGRQFSNSRSEMNVSTLELGDSALYLCASSLVGSGGETQYFGPGTRLLVL.

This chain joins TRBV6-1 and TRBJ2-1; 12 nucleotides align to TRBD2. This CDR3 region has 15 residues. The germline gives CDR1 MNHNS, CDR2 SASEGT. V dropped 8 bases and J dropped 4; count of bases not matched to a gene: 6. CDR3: CASCAGLAGYNEQFF. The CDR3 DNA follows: TGTGCCAGCTGCGCGGGACTAGCGGGTTACAATGAGCAGTTCTTC.

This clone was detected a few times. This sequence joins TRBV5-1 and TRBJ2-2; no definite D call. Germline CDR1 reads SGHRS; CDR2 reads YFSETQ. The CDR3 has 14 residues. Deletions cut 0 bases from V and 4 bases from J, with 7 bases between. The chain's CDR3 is CASSLGWSTGELFF. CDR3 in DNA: TGCGCCAGCAGCTTGGGATGGAGCACCGGGGAGCTGTTTTTT.

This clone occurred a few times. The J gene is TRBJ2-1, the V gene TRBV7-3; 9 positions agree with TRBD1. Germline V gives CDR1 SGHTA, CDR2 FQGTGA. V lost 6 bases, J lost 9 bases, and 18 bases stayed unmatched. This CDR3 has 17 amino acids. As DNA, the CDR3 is TGTGCCAGCAGTCTCCCACCCACGGGACAGGGATTCCCTGAGCAGTTCTTC. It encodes CASSLPPTGQGFPEQFF.

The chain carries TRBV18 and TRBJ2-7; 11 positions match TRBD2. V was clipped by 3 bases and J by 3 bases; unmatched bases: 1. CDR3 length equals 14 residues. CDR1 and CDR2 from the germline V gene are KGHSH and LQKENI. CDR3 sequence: CASSPGLAGYEQYF. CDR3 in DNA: TGTGCCAGCTCACCTGGACTAGCGGGCTACGAGCAGTACTTC.

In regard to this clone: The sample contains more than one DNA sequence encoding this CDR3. This chain's CDR3 is CASSPDRSYGYTF. The DNA of the CDR3 is TGTGCCAGCAGCCCGGACAGAAGCTATGGCTACACCTTC. The chain joins TRBV14 to TRBJ1-2, with D possibly TRBD1 on 6 matching bases. V shed 4 bases and J shed 4 bases, with 10 bases lying between them. Germline V gene lookup returns CDR1 SGHDN and CDR2 FVKESK. The CDR3 totals 13 residues.

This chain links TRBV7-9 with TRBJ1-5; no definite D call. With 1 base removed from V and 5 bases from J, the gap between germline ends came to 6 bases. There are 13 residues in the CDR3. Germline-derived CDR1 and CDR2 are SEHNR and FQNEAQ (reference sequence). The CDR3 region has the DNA TGTGCCAGCAGCTTAGATCCAGATCAGCCCCAGCATTTT. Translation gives CASSLDPDQPQHF.

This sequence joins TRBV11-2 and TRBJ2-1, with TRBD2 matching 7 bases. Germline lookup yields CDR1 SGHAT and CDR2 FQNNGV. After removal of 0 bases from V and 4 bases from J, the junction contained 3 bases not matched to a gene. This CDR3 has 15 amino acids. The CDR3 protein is CASSLEGTIYNEQFF. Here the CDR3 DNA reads TGTGCCAGCAGCTTAGAAGGGACTATTTACAATGAGCAGTTCTTC.

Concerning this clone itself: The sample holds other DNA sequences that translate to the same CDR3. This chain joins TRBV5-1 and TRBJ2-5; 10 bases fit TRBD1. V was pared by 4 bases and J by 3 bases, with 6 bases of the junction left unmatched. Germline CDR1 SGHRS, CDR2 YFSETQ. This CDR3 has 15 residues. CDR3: CASSLAGTGEETQYF. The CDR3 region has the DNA TGCGCCAGCAGCCTTGCAGGGACAGGGGAAGAGACCCAGTACTTC.

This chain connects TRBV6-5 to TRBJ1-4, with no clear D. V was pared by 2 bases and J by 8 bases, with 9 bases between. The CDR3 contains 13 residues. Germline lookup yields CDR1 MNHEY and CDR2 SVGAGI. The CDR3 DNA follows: TGTGCCAGCAGTTACCGTGGAGGCGAAAAACTGTTTTTT. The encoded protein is CASSYRGGEKLFF.

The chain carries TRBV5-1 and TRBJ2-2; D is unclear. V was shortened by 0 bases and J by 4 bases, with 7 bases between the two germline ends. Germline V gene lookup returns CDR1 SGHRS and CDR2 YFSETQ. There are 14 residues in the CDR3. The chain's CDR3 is CASSLAQLTGELFF. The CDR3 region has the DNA TGCGCCAGCAGCTTGGCACAGCTCACCGGGGAGCTGTTTTTT.

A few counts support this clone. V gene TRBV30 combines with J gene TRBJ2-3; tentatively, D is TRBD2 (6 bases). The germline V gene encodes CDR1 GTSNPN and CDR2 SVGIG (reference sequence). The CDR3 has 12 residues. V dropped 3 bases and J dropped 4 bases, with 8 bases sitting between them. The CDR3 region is CAWREGPDTQYF. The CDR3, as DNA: TGTGCCTGGAGGGAGGGCCCAGATACGCAGTATTTT.

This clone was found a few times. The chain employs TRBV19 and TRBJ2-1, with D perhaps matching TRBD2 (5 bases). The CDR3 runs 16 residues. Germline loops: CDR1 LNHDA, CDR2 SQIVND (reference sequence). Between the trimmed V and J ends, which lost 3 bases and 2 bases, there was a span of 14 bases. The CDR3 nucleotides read TGTGCCAGTAGTATCAAAGTCGTCGGGGCCTACAATGAGCAGTTCTTC. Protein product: CASSIKVVGAYNEQFF.

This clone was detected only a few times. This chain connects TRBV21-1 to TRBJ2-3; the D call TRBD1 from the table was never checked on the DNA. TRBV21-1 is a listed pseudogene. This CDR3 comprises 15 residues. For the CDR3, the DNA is TGTGCCAGCAGTCCTACTCGGACAGGCACAGATACGCAGTATTTT. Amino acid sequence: CASSPTRTGTDTQYF.

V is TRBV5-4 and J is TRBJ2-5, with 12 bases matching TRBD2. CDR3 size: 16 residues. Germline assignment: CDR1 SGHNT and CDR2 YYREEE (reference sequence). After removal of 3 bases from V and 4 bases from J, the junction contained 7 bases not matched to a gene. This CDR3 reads CASSSSSSGRGETQYF. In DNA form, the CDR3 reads TGTGCCAGCAGCTCGTCTTCTAGCGGGAGGGGAGAGACCCAGTACTTC.

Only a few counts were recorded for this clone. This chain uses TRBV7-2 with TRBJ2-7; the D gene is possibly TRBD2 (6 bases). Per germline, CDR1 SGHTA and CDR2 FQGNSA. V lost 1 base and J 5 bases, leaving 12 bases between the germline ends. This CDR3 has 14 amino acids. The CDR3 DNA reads TGTGCCAGCAGCTTAGTCGTGGAGGGTCACGAGCAGTACTTC. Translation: CASSLVVEGHEQYF.

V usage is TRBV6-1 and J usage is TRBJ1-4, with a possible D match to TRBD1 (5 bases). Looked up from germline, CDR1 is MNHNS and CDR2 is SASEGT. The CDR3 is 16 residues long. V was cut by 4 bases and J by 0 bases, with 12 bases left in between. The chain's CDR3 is CASSVARAPTNEKLFF. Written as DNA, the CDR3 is TGTGCCAGCAGTGTTGCCAGGGCTCCAACTAATGAAAAACTGTTTTTT.

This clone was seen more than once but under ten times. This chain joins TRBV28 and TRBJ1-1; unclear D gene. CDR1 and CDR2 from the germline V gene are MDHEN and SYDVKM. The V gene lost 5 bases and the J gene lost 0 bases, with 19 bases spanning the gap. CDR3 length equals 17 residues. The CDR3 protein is CASSHPALRAMNTEAFF. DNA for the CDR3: TGTGCCAGCAGTCATCCCGCCTTGAGGGCTATGAACACTGAAGCTTTCTTT.

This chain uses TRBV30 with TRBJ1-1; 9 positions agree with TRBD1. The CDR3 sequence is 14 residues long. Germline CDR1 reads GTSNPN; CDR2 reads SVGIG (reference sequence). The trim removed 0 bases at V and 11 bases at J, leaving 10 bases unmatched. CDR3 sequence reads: CAWSVGTGMKRAFF. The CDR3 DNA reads TGTGCCTGGAGTGTGGGGACAGGGATGAAACGCGCTTTCTTT.

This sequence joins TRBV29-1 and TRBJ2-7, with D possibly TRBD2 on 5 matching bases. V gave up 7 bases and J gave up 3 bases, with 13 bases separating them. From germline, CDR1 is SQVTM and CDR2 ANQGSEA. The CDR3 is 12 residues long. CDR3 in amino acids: CSGGGGVYEQYF. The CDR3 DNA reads TGCAGCGGAGGAGGAGGAGTCTACGAGCAGTACTTC.

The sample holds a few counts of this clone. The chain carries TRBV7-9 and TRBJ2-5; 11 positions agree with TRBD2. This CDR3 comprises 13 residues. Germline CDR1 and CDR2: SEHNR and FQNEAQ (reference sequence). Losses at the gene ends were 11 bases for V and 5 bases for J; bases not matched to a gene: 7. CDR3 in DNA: TGTGCCGGTGGGACTAGCGGAGGGGAGACCCAGTACTTC. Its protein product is CAGGTSGGETQYF.

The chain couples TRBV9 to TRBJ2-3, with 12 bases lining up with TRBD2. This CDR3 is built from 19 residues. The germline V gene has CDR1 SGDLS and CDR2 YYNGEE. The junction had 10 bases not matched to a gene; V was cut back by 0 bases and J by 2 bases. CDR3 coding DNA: TGTGCCAGCAGCGTAGCTACAGGGCTAGCGGGAGGGAACACAGATACGCAGTATTTT. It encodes CASSVATGLAGGNTDTQYF.

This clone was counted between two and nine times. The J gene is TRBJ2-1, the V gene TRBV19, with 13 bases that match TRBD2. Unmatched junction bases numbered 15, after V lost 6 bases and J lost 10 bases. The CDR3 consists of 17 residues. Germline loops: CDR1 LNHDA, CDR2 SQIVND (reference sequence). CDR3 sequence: CASRPSWTSGSIWEQFF. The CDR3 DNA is TGTGCCAGTAGACCATCCTGGACTAGCGGGAGTATTTGGGAGCAGTTCTTC.

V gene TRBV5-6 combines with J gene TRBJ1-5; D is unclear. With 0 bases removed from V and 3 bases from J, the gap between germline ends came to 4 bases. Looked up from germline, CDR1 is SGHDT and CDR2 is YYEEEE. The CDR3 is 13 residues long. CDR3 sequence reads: CASSLDNNQPQHF. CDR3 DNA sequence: TGTGCCAGCAGCTTGGACAACAATCAGCCCCAGCATTTT.